This T cell receptor beta chain is drawn from a study of blood T cell repertoires in COVID-19. Germline V gives CDR1 LNHNV, CDR2 YYDKDF (reference sequence). The CDR3 is 16 amino acids. Trimming took 0 bases from V and 6 from J; bases not matched to a gene: 5. Sequencing used immunoSEQ multiplex PCR; TCRdb keeps in-frame clones, though not all of them. The sample contains 180,000 or so clones, roughly 87% of which appear only once. This sequence was found in a woman in her fifties or sixties with acute or convalescent COVID-19. The sequenced material came from peripheral blood. This chain connects TRBV15 to TRBJ2-2, with TRBD2 identical over 9 bases. The CDR3 nucleotides are TGTGCCACCAGCAGAGAGCTAGCGGGGAGGGCCGGGGAGCTGTTTTTT. It yields the protein CATSRELAGRAGELFF.